One T cell receptor (beta chain) is described in this entry. This sample stems from a study of blood T cell repertoires in COVID-19. Study overall: From the United States, Italy and Spain came samples of acute and convalescent COVID-19. PBMCs, B-cell-depleted T cells, or T cells were the source of the cDNA or gDNA that made up the material.

As processed by the authors: For nucleated cells, counts were estimated from reference gene primer amplification. Sequenced by immunoSEQ multiplex PCR; TCRdb stores in-frame clones only, minus some. V, J and clone size are taken as reported in that table, and D and trimming were inferred from the DNA itself. The sample includes some 150,000 clones, about nine tenths of them seen just once. V gave up 5 bases and J gave up 2 bases; unmatched junction bases: 3. The CDR3 totals 15 residues. Germline V gene sequence: CDR1 SNHLY, CDR2 FYNNEI. The clonotype comes from a woman between 65 and 79 years old with acute or convalescent COVID-19. Material for sequencing was peripheral blood. J is TRBJ2-3 and V is TRBV2; the match to TRBD2 covers 11 bases. The CDR3: CASSPSGGNTDTQYF. CDR3 bases: TGTGCCAGCAGTCCTAGCGGGGGGAACACAGATACGCAGTATTTT.